This is a list of T cell receptor beta chains from one sample in a study of neurological immune-mediated disorders. TCRdb ran MiXCR on the 5' RACE reads and lists one entry per CDR3 protein. The table lists approximately 41,000 distinct CDR3 sequences, about 14% of them singletons. Sequences were obtained from CD4+ T cells from blood. Every receptor here comes from a woman aged 55-69 years with HTLV-1-associated myelopathy (HAM/TSP). CDR3s include the opening cysteine and the closing phenylalanine or tryptophan. The order of the fields is CDR3 DNA, CDR3 protein, CDR3 length, V gene, D gene, J gene, clone size. A D gene is named only where the DNA matches it firmly. Clone size is stated in some rows and not others, as once, few, many or a class when expanded.

CDR3nt: TGCAGTGCTAGACACCCGGGAGGACGGCGGTCCGATACGCAGTATTTT; CDR3aa: CSARHPGGRRSDTQYF; len: 16; v_gene: TRBV20-1; d_gene: TRBD2; j_gene: TRBJ2-3; abundance: many
CDR3nt: TGCGCCAGCAGCTTGGCAACCGCAGGTCCACTAGCCAAAAACATTCAGTACTTC; CDR3aa: CASSLATAGPLAKNIQYF; len: 18; v_gene: TRBV5-1; d_gene: NA; j_gene: TRBJ2-4; abundance: many
CDR3nt: TGTGCCAGCAGCTTTTGGGCGGGGCTCACCGGGGAGCTGTTTTTT; CDR3aa: CASSFWAGLTGELFF; len: 15; v_gene: TRBV5-5; d_gene: NA; j_gene: TRBJ2-2; abundance: many
CDR3nt: TGTGCCAGCAGCCAAGCACCGGCTGGGGGGTCCTACGAGCAGTACTTC; CDR3aa: CASSQAPAGGSYEQYF; len: 16; v_gene: TRBV4-2; d_gene: NA; j_gene: TRBJ2-7; abundance: many
CDR3nt: TGCGCCAGCAGCTTCCGGGACACCACAGATACGCAGTATTTT; CDR3aa: CASSFRDTTDTQYF; len: 14; v_gene: TRBV5-1; d_gene: NA; j_gene: TRBJ2-3; abundance: many
CDR3nt: TGTGCCAGCTCCGTTACCATACAGGGGGCTTCGAACACTGAAGCTTTCTTT; CDR3aa: CASSVTIQGASNTEAFF; len: 17; v_gene: TRBV18; d_gene: TRBD1; j_gene: TRBJ1-1; abundance: many
CDR3nt: TGCGCCAGCAGCTGGGATAGCAATCAGCCCCAGCATTTT; CDR3aa: CASSWDSNQPQHF; len: 13; v_gene: TRBV5-1; d_gene: NA; j_gene: TRBJ1-5; abundance: many
CDR3nt: TGCAGTGCTAGAGTCCCTTGGGGGGCGGAACCTTTGGAGACCCAGTACTTC; CDR3aa: CSARVPWGAEPLETQYF; len: 17; v_gene: TRBV20-1; d_gene: NA; j_gene: TRBJ2-5; abundance: many
CDR3nt: TGCGCCAGCAGCTTGACTGCAGGGGATGGTCATGGCTACACCTTC; CDR3aa: CASSLTAGDGHGYTF; len: 15; v_gene: TRBV5-1; d_gene: NA; j_gene: TRBJ1-2; abundance: many
CDR3nt: TGCAGTGCTAGAGGAGCCTATTTCGATACGCAGTATTTT; CDR3aa: CSARGAYFDTQYF; len: 13; v_gene: TRBV20-1; d_gene: NA; j_gene: TRBJ2-3; abundance: many
CDR3nt: TGCAGCGATATCCCAACCGGGGGAGGGAAACTAGCCTTC; CDR3aa: CSDIPTGGGKLAF; len: 13; v_gene: TRBV29-1; d_gene: NA; j_gene: TRBJ1-2; abundance: many
CDR3nt: TGTGCCAGCAGCGGGGGACAGGGGTGGAGCACCGGGGAGCTGTTTTTT; CDR3aa: CASSGGQGWSTGELFF; len: 16; v_gene: TRBV5-5; d_gene: TRBD1; j_gene: TRBJ2-2; abundance: many
CDR3nt: TGTGCCAGCAGCCAGGAAGGGGGCTCTGGGGCCAACGTCCTGACTTTC; CDR3aa: CASSQEGGSGANVLTF; len: 16; v_gene: TRBV6-5; d_gene: NA; j_gene: TRBJ2-6; abundance: many
CDR3nt: TGTGCCAGCAGTAAAGGAGGGACGGGACAGGGCGAGCAGTACTTC; CDR3aa: CASSKGGTGQGEQYF; len: 15; v_gene: TRBV25-1; d_gene: TRBD1; j_gene: TRBJ2-7; abundance: many
CDR3nt: TGCAGTGCTAGAGATCCCCGACAGGCTAGCTCCTACAATGAGCAGTTCTTC; CDR3aa: CSARDPRQASSYNEQFF; len: 17; v_gene: TRBV20-1; d_gene: NA; j_gene: TRBJ2-1; abundance: many
CDR3nt: TGCAGTGCTAGAGTCCAGGGTGGGGGGAACTATGGCTACACCTTC; CDR3aa: CSARVQGGGNYGYTF; len: 15; v_gene: TRBV20-1; d_gene: NA; j_gene: TRBJ1-2; abundance: few
CDR3nt: NA; CDR3aa: CASSFYICSAAPAEYSNQPQHF; len: 22; v_gene: TRBV11-2; d_gene: NA; j_gene: TRBJ1-5; abundance: NA
CDR3nt: TGCGCCAGCAGCCGCACCCCATTAGCGGGAGACTACAATGAGCAGTTCTTC; CDR3aa: CASSRTPLAGDYNEQFF; len: 17; v_gene: TRBV4-1; d_gene: TRBD2; j_gene: TRBJ2-1; abundance: NA
CDR3nt: TGTGCCAGCAGTTACTCGGAGCCTGATACGCAGTATTTT; CDR3aa: CASSYSEPDTQYF; len: 13; v_gene: TRBV6-6; d_gene: NA; j_gene: TRBJ2-3; abundance: many
CDR3nt: TGTGCCAGCAGGTGGGGGTCCCTTCCTGTCGAACCAAACATTCAGTACTTC; CDR3aa: CASRWGSLPVEPNIQYF; len: 17; v_gene: TRBV7-8; d_gene: NA; j_gene: TRBJ2-4; abundance: many
CDR3nt: TGCAGTGCGTCAGGGGGTGAGCAGTTCTTC; CDR3aa: CSASGGEQFF; len: 10; v_gene: TRBV20-1; d_gene: TRBD1; j_gene: TRBJ2-1; abundance: many
CDR3nt: TGCAGTGCTAGAGATGGCAGACGGAATCAGCCCCAGCATTTT; CDR3aa: CSARDGRRNQPQHF; len: 14; v_gene: TRBV20-1; d_gene: NA; j_gene: TRBJ1-5; abundance: many
CDR3nt: TGTGCCAGCAGCAGCCGCCGGGCCAAGGGTGCCGACGAGCAGTACTTC; CDR3aa: CASSSRRAKGADEQYF; len: 16; v_gene: TRBV7-9; d_gene: NA; j_gene: TRBJ2-7; abundance: many
CDR3nt: TGTGCCAGCAGTTACTCCCGGACAACTGGCTACACCTTC; CDR3aa: CASSYSRTTGYTF; len: 13; v_gene: TRBV6-5; d_gene: NA; j_gene: TRBJ1-2; abundance: many
CDR3nt: TGCATCTTTGAAGTCCCCGGGGCTAGGACCAAGTACTTC; CDR3aa: CIFEVPGARTKYF; len: 13; v_gene: TRBV29-1; d_gene: NA; j_gene: TRBJ2-5; abundance: NA
CDR3nt: TGTGCCAGCAACCTCGGACAGGGCTCTAATGAAAAACTGTTTTTT; CDR3aa: CASNLGQGSNEKLFF; len: 15; v_gene: TRBV12-3/TRBV12-4; d_gene: TRBD1; j_gene: TRBJ1-4; abundance: NA
CDR3nt: TGTGCCAGCAGCCATTATAACCGGGACAGGGTTAACTATGGCTACACCTTC; CDR3aa: CASSHYNRDRVNYGYTF; len: 17; v_gene: TRBV3-1; d_gene: TRBD1; j_gene: TRBJ1-2; abundance: many
CDR3nt: TGTGCCAGCAGGAGTCTTCCGAGTAATTCACCCCTCCACTTT; CDR3aa: CASRSLPSNSPLHF; len: 14; v_gene: TRBV7-2; d_gene: NA; j_gene: TRBJ1-6; abundance: many
CDR3nt: TGTGCCAGCAGCTCCCTTGGGGGTGGCGAAAAACTGTTTTTT; CDR3aa: CASSSLGGGEKLFF; len: 14; v_gene: TRBV3-1; d_gene: NA; j_gene: TRBJ1-4; abundance: many
CDR3nt: TGTGCCATCAGGGGCGATAGAGGGCCCTATGGCTACACCTTC; CDR3aa: CAIRGDRGPYGYTF; len: 14; v_gene: TRBV10-3; d_gene: NA; j_gene: TRBJ1-2; abundance: many
CDR3nt: TGCAGCCTCGAGAGGGTCGCTAACTATGGCTACACCTTC; CDR3aa: CSLERVANYGYTF; len: 13; v_gene: TRBV29-1; d_gene: NA; j_gene: TRBJ1-2; abundance: many
CDR3nt: TGCGCCAGCAGCCAGGGACAGATTAATGAAAAACTGTTTTTT; CDR3aa: CASSQGQINEKLFF; len: 14; v_gene: TRBV4-1; d_gene: TRBD1; j_gene: TRBJ1-4; abundance: many
CDR3nt: TGCAGTGCCTCCCCCGACCCTAACACTGAAGCTTTCTTT; CDR3aa: CSASPDPNTEAFF; len: 13; v_gene: TRBV20-1; d_gene: NA; j_gene: TRBJ1-1; abundance: many
CDR3nt: TGCGCCAGCAGTTTAGGGTGGCCCATGAACACTGAAGCTTTCTTT; CDR3aa: CASSLGWPMNTEAFF; len: 15; v_gene: TRBV10-2; d_gene: NA; j_gene: TRBJ1-1; abundance: many
CDR3nt: TGCGCCAGCAGCTTGGCCGCAGGGGACAGGGAGAACCAAGAGACCCAGTACTTC; CDR3aa: CASSLAAGDRENQETQYF; len: 18; v_gene: TRBV5-1; d_gene: TRBD1; j_gene: TRBJ2-5; abundance: many
CDR3nt: TGCGCCAGCAGCTCGACTTCCAATACGCAGTATTTT; CDR3aa: CASSSTSNTQYF; len: 12; v_gene: TRBV5-1; d_gene: NA; j_gene: TRBJ2-3; abundance: many
CDR3nt: TGCGCCAGCAGCCCGGGACTAGCGGGAGTTGGAGATACGCAGTATTTT; CDR3aa: CASSPGLAGVGDTQYF; len: 16; v_gene: TRBV5-1; d_gene: TRBD2; j_gene: TRBJ2-3; abundance: few
CDR3nt: TGTGCCAGCTCACCATCAGGGGGGGTTAGCAATCAGCCCCAGCATTTT; CDR3aa: CASSPSGGVSNQPQHF; len: 16; v_gene: TRBV18; d_gene: TRBD1; j_gene: TRBJ1-5; abundance: many
CDR3nt: TGCGCCAGCAGTTCCCGGACTGGACTCGAAGATACGCAGTATTTT; CDR3aa: CASSSRTGLEDTQYF; len: 15; v_gene: TRBV5-1; d_gene: NA; j_gene: TRBJ2-3; abundance: many
CDR3nt: TGCGCCAGCAGCTTTGATTACAGGGACCAGTCGAGGTATTTT; CDR3aa: CASSFDYRDQSRYF; len: 14; v_gene: TRBV5-1; d_gene: NA; j_gene: TRBJ2-3; abundance: many
CDR3nt: TGTGCCAGCTCACCCCGACAGGGAAGCACAGATACGCAGTATTTT; CDR3aa: CASSPRQGSTDTQYF; len: 15; v_gene: TRBV18; d_gene: TRBD1; j_gene: TRBJ2-3; abundance: many
CDR3nt: TGTGCCAGCAGCTTGGCACCTGTCACAGATACGCAGTATTTT; CDR3aa: CASSLAPVTDTQYF; len: 14; v_gene: TRBV5-5; d_gene: NA; j_gene: TRBJ2-3; abundance: many
CDR3nt: TGCAGTGCTCCCCGGGAGGTCGGCACAGATACGCAGTATTTT; CDR3aa: CSAPREVGTDTQYF; len: 14; v_gene: TRBV20-1; d_gene: TRBD2; j_gene: TRBJ2-3; abundance: NA
CDR3nt: TGCGCCAGCAGCTCGGCCCCTAGCGGGGGGTTTTCGAGTGAGCAGTTCTTC; CDR3aa: CASSSAPSGGFSSEQFF; len: 17; v_gene: TRBV5-1; d_gene: TRBD2; j_gene: TRBJ2-1; abundance: many
CDR3nt: TGCGCCAGCAGCTTGGGCGGAGGGATAGAGACCCAGTACTTC; CDR3aa: CASSLGGGIETQYF; len: 14; v_gene: TRBV5-1; d_gene: NA; j_gene: TRBJ2-5; abundance: many
CDR3nt: TGTGCCAGCTCACCATTTTTCTATAGGGAAGGAGCCTACAATGAGCAGTTCTTC; CDR3aa: CASSPFFYREGAYNEQFF; len: 18; v_gene: TRBV18; d_gene: NA; j_gene: TRBJ2-1; abundance: many
CDR3nt: TGCGCCAGCAGCTTGGATAATAGCGGGAGCCCTCTTCGGTATTTT; CDR3aa: CASSLDNSGSPLRYF; len: 15; v_gene: TRBV5-1; d_gene: TRBD2; j_gene: TRBJ2-3; abundance: NA
CDR3nt: TGTGCCAGCAGTGGAGGACAACGGAACACTGAAGCTTTCTTT; CDR3aa: CASSGGQRNTEAFF; len: 14; v_gene: TRBV6-1; d_gene: NA; j_gene: TRBJ1-1; abundance: NA
CDR3nt: TGTGCCAGCAGGCGGGACAACAACTATGGCTACACCTTC; CDR3aa: CASRRDNNYGYTF; len: 13; v_gene: TRBV7-9; d_gene: NA; j_gene: TRBJ1-2; abundance: many
CDR3nt: TGTGCCAGCTCACCGATGCAGGGGGTGAACACCGGGGAGCTGTTTTTT; CDR3aa: CASSPMQGVNTGELFF; len: 16; v_gene: TRBV18; d_gene: TRBD1; j_gene: TRBJ2-2; abundance: many
CDR3nt: TGCGCCAGCAGCCGATCAGCGGGGGGGCCAGATACGCAGTATTTT; CDR3aa: CASSRSAGGPDTQYF; len: 15; v_gene: TRBV5-1; d_gene: TRBD2; j_gene: TRBJ2-3; abundance: NA
CDR3nt: TGTGCCAGCAGCTCCTGGACAGGGGGCGGTTCACCCCTCCACTTT; CDR3aa: CASSSWTGGGSPLHF; len: 15; v_gene: TRBV7-9; d_gene: TRBD1; j_gene: TRBJ1-6; abundance: many
CDR3nt: TGTGCCAGCAGCTTGGGCGGGGTAACGGACTATGGCTACACCTTC; CDR3aa: CASSLGGVTDYGYTF; len: 15; v_gene: TRBV5-5; d_gene: NA; j_gene: TRBJ1-2; abundance: many
CDR3nt: TGCAGTGCCTCAGCCCCGGGGGTTACCTACGAGCAGTACTTC; CDR3aa: CSASAPGVTYEQYF; len: 14; v_gene: TRBV20-1; d_gene: NA; j_gene: TRBJ2-7; abundance: many
CDR3nt: TGTGCCAGCAGCCGCCGGGACACACTAAAGTTAAATTCACCCCTCCACTTT; CDR3aa: CASSRRDTLKLNSPLHF; len: 17; v_gene: TRBV3-1; d_gene: NA; j_gene: TRBJ1-6; abundance: many